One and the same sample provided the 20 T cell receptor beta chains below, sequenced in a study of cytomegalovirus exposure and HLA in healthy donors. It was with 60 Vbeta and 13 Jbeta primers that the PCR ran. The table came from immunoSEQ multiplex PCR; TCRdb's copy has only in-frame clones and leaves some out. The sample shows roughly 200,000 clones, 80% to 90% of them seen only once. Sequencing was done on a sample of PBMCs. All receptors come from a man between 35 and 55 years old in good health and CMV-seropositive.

CDR3 protein: CASSLLPQGTDTQYF. In DNA, the CDR3 is TGTGCCAGCAGTTTATTACCCCAGGGCACAGATACGCAGTATTTT. The V and J genes are TRBV27 and TRBJ2-3, with D unclear. Trimming removed 1 base from V and 1 base from J, with 9 bases in between. The V gene's germline CDR1 is MNHEY and CDR2 SMNVEV (reference sequence). The CDR3 is 15 amino acids.

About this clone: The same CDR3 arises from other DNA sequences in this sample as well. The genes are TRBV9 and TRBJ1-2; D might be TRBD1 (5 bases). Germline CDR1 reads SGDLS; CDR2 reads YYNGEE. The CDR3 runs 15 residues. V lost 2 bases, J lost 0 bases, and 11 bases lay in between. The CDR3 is CASSVGLSPNYGYTF. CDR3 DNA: TGTGCCAGCAGCGTGGGACTAAGTCCTAACTATGGCTACACCTTC.

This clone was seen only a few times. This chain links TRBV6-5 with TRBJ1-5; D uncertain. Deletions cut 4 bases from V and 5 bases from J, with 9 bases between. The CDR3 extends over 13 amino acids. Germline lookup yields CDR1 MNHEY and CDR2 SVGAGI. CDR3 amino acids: CASSWREDQPQHF. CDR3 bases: TGTGCCAGCAGTTGGAGGGAAGATCAGCCCCAGCATTTT.

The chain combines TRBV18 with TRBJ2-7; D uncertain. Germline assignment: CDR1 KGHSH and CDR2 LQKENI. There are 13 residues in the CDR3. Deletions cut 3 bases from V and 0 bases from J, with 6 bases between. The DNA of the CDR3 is TGTGCCAGCTCACCGGGCAGCTCCTACGAGCAGTACTTC. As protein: CASSPGSSYEQYF.

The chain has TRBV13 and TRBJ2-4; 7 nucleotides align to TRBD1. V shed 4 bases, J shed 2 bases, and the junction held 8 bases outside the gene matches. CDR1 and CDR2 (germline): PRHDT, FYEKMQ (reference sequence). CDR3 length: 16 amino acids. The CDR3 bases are TGTGCCAGCAGCTACGGACAGGCTAAGACCAAAAACATTCAGTACTTC. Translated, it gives CASSYGQAKTKNIQYF.

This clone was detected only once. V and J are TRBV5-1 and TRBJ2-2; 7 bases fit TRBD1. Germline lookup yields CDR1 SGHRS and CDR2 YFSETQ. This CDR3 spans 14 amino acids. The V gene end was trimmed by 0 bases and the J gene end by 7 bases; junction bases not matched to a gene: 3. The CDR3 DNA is TGCGCCAGCAGCTTGGGGGGACAGCTCGGGGAGCTGTTTTTT. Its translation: CASSLGGQLGELFF.

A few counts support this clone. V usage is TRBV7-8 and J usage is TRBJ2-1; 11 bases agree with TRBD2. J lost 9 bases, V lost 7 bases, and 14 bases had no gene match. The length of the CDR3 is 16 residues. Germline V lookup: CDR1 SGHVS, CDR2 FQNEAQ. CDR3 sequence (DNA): TGTGCCAGCATGTCCCGGCGACTAGCGGGAAGAGGTGAGCAGTTCTTC. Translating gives CASMSRRLAGRGEQFF.

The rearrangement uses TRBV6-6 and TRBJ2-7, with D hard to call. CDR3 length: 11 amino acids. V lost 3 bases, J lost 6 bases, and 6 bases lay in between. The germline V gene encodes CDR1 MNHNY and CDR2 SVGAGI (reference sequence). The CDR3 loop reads CASSYTGEQYF. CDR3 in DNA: TGTGCCAGCAGTTATACCGGCGAGCAGTACTTC.

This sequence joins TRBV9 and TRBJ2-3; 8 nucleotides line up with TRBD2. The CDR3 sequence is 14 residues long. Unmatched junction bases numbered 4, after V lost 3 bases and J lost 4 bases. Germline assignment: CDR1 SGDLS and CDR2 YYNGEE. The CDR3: CASSDSGTSDTQYF. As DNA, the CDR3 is TGTGCCAGCAGCGATAGCGGGACCTCAGATACGCAGTATTTT.

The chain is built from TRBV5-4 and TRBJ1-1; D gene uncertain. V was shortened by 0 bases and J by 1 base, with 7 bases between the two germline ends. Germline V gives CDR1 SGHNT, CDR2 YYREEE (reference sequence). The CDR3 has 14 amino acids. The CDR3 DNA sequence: TGTGCCAGCAGCTTGGCGGGGAGGAACACTGAAGCTTTCTTT. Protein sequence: CASSLAGRNTEAFF.

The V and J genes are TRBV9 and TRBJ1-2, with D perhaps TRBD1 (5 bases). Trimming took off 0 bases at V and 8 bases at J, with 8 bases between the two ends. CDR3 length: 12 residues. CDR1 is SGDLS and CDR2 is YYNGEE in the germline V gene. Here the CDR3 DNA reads TGTGCCAGCAGCGTAGGACAGTTGGGCTACACCTTC. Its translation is CASSVGQLGYTF. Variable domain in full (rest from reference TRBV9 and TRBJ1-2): DSGVTQTPKHLITATGQRVTLRCSPRSGDLSVYWYQQSLDQGLQFLIQYYNGEERAKGNILERFSAQQFPDLHSELNLSSLELGDSALYFCASSVGQLGYTFGSGTRLTVV.

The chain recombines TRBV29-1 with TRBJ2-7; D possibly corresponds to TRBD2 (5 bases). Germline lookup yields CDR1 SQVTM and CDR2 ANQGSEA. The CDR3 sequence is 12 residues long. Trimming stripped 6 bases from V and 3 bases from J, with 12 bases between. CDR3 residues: CSVYRGNYEQYF. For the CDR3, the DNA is TGCAGCGTATACCGGGGAAACTACGAGCAGTACTTC.

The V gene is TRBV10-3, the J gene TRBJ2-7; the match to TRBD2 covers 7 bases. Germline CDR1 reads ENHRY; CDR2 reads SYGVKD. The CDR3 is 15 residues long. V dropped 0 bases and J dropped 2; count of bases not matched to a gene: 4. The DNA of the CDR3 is TGTGCCATCAGTGAGTCAACTAGCGCCACCTACGAGCAGTACTTC. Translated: CAISESTSATYEQYF.

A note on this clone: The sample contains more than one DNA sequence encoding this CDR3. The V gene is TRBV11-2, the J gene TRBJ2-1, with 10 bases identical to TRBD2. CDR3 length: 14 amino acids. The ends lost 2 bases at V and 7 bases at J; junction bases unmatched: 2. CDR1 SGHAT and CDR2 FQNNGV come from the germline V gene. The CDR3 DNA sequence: TGTGCCAGCAGCTTACTAGCGGGAGATAATGAGCAGTTCTTC. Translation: CASSLLAGDNEQFF.

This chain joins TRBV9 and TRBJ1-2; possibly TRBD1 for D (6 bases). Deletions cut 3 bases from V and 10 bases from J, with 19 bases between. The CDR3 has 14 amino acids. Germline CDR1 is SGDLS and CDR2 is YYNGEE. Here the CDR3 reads CASSALADAGVYTF. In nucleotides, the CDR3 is TGTGCCAGCAGCGCCCTCGCGGACGCAGGGGTCTACACCTTC.

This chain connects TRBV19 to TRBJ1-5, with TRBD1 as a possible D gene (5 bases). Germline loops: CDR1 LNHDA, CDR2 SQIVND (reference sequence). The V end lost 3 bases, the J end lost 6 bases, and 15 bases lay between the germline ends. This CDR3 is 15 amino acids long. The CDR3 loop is CASSIIDSPTQPQHF. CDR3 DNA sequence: TGTGCCAGTAGTATCATCGACAGCCCGACTCAGCCCCAGCATTTT.

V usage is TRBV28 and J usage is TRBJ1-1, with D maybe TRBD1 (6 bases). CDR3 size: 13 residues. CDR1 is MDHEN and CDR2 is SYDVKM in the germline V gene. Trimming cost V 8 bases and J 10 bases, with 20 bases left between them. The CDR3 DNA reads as TGTGCCAGCCGATGGACGTCAGGCAGGGGAGCTTTCTTT. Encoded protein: CASRWTSGRGAFF.

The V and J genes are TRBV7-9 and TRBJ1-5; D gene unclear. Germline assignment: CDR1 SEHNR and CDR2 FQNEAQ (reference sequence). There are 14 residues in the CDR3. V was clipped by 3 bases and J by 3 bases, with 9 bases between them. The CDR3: CASSFDGDNQPQHF. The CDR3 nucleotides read TGTGCCAGCAGCTTTGACGGGGACAATCAGCCCCAGCATTTT.

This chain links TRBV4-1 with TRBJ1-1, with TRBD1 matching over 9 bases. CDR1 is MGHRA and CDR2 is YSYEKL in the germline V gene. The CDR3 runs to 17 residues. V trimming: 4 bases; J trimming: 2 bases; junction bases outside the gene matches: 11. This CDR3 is CASSPGDRVKINTEAFF. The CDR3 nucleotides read TGCGCCAGCAGCCCGGGGGACAGGGTTAAGATTAACACTGAAGCTTTCTTT.

The CDR3 region has the DNA TGTGCCAGCAGCTATGGGGACAGCCGCGGCACTGAAGCTTTCTTT. Its protein is CASSYGDSRGTEAFF. The V gene is TRBV7-9, the J gene TRBJ1-1; 7 positions agree with TRBD1. The trim removed 4 bases at V and 4 bases at J, leaving 9 bases unmatched. This CDR3 spans 15 amino acids. Germline CDR1 is SEHNR and CDR2 is FQNEAQ (reference sequence).